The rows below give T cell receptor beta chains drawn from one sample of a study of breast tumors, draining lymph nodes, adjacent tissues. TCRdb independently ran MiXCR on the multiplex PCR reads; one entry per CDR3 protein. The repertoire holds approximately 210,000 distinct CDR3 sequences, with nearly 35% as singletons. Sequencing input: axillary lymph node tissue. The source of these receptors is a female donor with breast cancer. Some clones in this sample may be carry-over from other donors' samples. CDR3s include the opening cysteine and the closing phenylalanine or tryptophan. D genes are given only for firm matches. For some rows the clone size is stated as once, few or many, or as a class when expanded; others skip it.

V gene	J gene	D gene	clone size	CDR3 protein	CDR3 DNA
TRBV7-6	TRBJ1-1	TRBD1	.	CASSLLRDRAFF	TGTGCCAGCAGCTTACTCCGGGACAGAGCTTTCTTT
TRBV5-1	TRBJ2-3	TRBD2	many	CASSLPGLAGSDTQYF	TGCGCCAGCAGCTTGCCGGGACTAGCGGGGTCAGATACGCAGTATTTT
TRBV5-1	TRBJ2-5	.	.	CASGTQYF	TGCGCCAGCGGGACCCAGTACTTC
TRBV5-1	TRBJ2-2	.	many	CASSLATRDRELFF	TGCGCCAGCAGCCTAGCAACCCGGGACAGGGAGCTGTTTTTT
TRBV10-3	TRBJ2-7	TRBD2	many	CATGGRGSSSYEQYF	TGTGCCACCGGGGGGAGAGGATCCAGCTCCTACGAGCAGTACTTC
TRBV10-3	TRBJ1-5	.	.	CAISAREGTNQPQHF	TGTGCCATCAGTGCTAGAGAGGGGACCAATCAGCCCCAGCATTTT
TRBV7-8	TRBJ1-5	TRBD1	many	CASSPQGSGNQPQHF	TGTGCCAGCAGCCCACAGGGGAGTGGCAATCAGCCCCAGCATTTT
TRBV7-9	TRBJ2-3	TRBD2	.	CASSHGLAGYTDTQYF	TGTGCCAGCAGCCACGGACTAGCGGGCTACACAGATACGCAGTATTTT
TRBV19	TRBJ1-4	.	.	CASSAPGRGEKLFF	TGTGCCAGTAGTGCCCCGGGAAGGGGTGAAAAACTGTTTTTT
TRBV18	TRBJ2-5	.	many	CANSESKGQETQYF	TGTGCCAACTCAGAATCGAAAGGCCAAGAGACCCAGTACTTC
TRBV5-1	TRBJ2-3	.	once	CASSMGQGTDTQYF	TGCGCCAGCAGCATGGGACAAGGGACAGATACGCAGTATTTT
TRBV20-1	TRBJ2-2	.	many	CSAQSGGNTGELFF	TGCAGTGCTCAGAGCGGCGGGAACACCGGGGAGCTGTTTTTT
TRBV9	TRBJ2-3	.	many	CASSVGVGGRTDTQYF	TGTGCCAGCAGCGTAGGGGTAGGTGGTCGCACAGATACGCAGTATTTT
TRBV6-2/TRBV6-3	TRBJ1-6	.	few	CASSMGQRLLDNSPLHF	TGTGCCAGCAGCATGGGGCAACGGCTTTTAGATAATTCACCCCTCCACTTT